The source of this T cell receptor beta chain is a study of long-term antiretroviral therapy in people with HIV. Survey-level immunoSEQ v3.0 assays were run. Profiled with immunoSEQ multiplex PCR; TCRdb holds only in-frame clones, not every one. Of 15,000 or so clones in the sample, around 79% were seen once. The germline CDR1 and CDR2 sequences are WNHNN and SYGVQD (reference sequence). CDR3 length: 15 amino acids. V was pared by 6 bases and J by 0 bases, with 6 bases of the junction left unmatched. V usage is TRBV10-1 and J usage is TRBJ2-3, with 7 bases identical to TRBD1. Sequenced material: unsorted PBMCs, taken at the start of antiretroviral therapy. The TCR was taken from a man aged 25-40 years with HIV. CDR3 nucleotides: TGCGCCAGCAGCTCGGGACAGACTAGCACAGATACGCAGTATTTT. Translated, it gives CASSSGQTSTDTQYF.